The present entry profiles one T cell receptor (beta chain) with its context. What it binds is unknown. The entry originates in a study of T cells expressing NK-cell markers. Study results and limitations: There remained a lack of clarity about HCMV specificity of expanded NKG2C+ T cell clones.

This CDR3 contains 13 residues. Germline V gene sequence: CDR1 MNHEY, CDR2 SVGAGI. With the 5' RACE reads reprocessed, TCRdb shows one record per CDR3 protein and no DNA. This table lists a few hundred thousand distinct CDR3 sequences. This rearrangement joins TRBV6-5 to TRBJ1-1; no DNA is available, so the TRBD1 call from TCRdb remains unchecked. The sequencing input was blood T cells: a sorted CD56 or NKG2C T cell subset, CD4+ or CD8+ T cells, or bulk PBMC T cells (not recorded which). This receptor was obtained from a woman in her 50s in good health. This chain's CDR3 is CASGQGENTEAFF.